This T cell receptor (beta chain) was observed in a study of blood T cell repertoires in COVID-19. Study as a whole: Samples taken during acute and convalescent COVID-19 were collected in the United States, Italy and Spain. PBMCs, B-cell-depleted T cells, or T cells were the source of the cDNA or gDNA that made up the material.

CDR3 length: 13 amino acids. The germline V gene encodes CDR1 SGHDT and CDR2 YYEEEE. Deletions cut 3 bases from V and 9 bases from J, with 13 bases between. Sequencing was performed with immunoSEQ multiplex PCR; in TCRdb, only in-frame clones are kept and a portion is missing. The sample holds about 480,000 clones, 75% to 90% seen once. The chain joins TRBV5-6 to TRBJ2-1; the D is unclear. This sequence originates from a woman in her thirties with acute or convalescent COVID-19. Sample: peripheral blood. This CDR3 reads CASSSGTPGEQFF. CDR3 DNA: TGTGCCAGCAGCTCCGGCACCCCGGGTGAGCAGTTCTTC.